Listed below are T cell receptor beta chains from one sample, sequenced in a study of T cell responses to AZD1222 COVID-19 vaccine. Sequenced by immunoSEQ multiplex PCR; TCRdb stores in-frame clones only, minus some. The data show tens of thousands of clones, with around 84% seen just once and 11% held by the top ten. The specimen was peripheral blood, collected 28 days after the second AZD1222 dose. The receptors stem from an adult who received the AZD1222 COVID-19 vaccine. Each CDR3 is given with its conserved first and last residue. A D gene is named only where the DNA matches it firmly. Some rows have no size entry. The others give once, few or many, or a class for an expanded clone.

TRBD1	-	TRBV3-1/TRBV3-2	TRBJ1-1	CASSGETGLKAFF	TGTGCCAGCAGTGGTGAGACAGGGTTGAAAGCTTTCTTT
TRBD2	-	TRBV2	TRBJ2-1	CASRLAGGPVHEQFF	TGTGCCAGCAGATTAGCGGGAGGGCCTGTACATGAGCAGTTCTTC
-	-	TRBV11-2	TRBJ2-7	CASSLRASYEQYF	TGTGCCAGCAGCTTGCGGGCTAGCTACGAGCAGTACTTC
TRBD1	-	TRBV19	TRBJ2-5	CASSYRDRKETQYF	TGTGCCAGTTCCTACCGGGACAGGAAAGAGACCCAGTACTTC
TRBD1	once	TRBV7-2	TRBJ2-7	CASSLDRSSSYEQYF	TGTGCCAGCAGCTTGGACAGGTCCAGCTCCTACGAGCAGTACTTC
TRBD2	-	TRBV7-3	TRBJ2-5	CASSLSGLALQETQYF	TGTGCCAGCAGCTTATCCGGACTAGCGCTACAAGAGACCCAGTACTTC
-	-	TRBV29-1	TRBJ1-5	CSVSTTQDQPQHF	TGCAGCGTCTCTACCACACAGGATCAGCCCCAGCATTTT
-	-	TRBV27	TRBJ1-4	CASSFSGFEKLFF	TGTGCCAGCAGTTTTTCAGGGTTCGAAAAACTGTTTTTT
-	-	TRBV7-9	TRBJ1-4	CASSLGVGQYGEKLFF	TGTGCCAGCAGCTTAGGGGTTGGGCAATACGGTGAAAAACTGTTTTTT
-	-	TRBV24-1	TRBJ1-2	CATSDPDRYYGYTF	TGTGCCACCAGTGATCCCGACAGATACTATGGCTACACCTTC
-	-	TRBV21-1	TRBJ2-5	CASSNRGRHEGGGETQYF	TGTGCCAGCAGCAATAGAGGGCGACACGAGGGTGGGGGAGAGACCCAGTACTTC
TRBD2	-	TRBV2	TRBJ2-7	CASSLPSGAYEQYF	TGTGCCAGCAGTCTTCCTAGCGGAGCCTACGAGCAGTACTTC
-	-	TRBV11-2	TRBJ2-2	CASSLLVRTGELFF	TGTGCCAGCAGCTTACTGGTACGGACCGGGGAGCTGTTTTTT
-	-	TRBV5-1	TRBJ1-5	CASSPGGTLSQPQHF	TGCGCCAGCAGCCCGGGTGGGACCCTAAGCCAGCCCCAGCATTTT
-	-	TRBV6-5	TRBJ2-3	CASRQGTDTQYF	TGTGCCAGCAGACAGGGTACAGATACGCAGTATTTT
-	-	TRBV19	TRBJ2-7	CASSISQTYEQYF	TGTGCCAGTAGTATAAGTCAGACCTACGAGCAGTACTTC
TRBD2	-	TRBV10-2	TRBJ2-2	CASSESLAGRTGELFF	TGCGCCAGCAGTGAATCACTAGCGGGGAGAACCGGGGAGCTGTTTTTT
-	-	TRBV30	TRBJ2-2	CAWSERVGELFF	TGTGCCTGGAGTGAGAGGGTCGGGGAGCTGTTTTTT
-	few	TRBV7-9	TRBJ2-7	CASSRLGAEQYF	TGTGCCAGCAGCCGCCTTGGGGCCGAGCAGTACTTC
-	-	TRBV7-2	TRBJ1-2	CASSHSDRRSYGYTF	TGTGCCAGCAGCCATTCGGACAGACGGTCCTATGGCTACACCTTC
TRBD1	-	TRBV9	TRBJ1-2	CASSVVGQGVVYGYTF	TGTGCCAGCAGCGTAGTCGGACAGGGAGTAGTTTATGGCTACACCTTC
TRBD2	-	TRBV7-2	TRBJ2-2	CASSALAGGYTGELFF	TGTGCCAGCAGCGCACTAGCGGGAGGGTACACCGGGGAGCTGTTTTTT
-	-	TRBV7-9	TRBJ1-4	CASSPESGEKLFF	TGTGCCAGCAGCCCCGAATCGGGGGAAAAACTGTTTTTT
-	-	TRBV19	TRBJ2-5	CASSIGVGLGKETQYF	TGTGCCAGTAGTATAGGGGTAGGGTTGGGAAAAGAGACCCAGTACTTC
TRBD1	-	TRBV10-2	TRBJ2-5	CASRGTGGTETQYF	TGCGCCAGCAGGGGGACAGGGGGCACTGAGACCCAGTACTTC
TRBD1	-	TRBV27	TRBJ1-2	CASSLSYRGTTGYTF	TGTGCCAGCAGTTTATCCTACAGGGGGACTACCGGCTACACCTTC
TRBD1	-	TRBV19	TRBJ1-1	CASRTQPGQGTTEAFF	TGTGCCAGTAGAACCCAACCGGGACAGGGGACCACTGAAGCTTTCTTT
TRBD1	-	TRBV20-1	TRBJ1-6	CSAGGTGAVHF	TGCAGTGCTGGGGGGACAGGGGCCGTCCACTTT
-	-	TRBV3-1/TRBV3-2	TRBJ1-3	CASSQGSSGNTIYF	TGTGCCAGCAGCCAAGGCTCCTCTGGAAACACCATATATTTT
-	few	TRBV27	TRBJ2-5	CASSLAGSQRTQYF	TGTGCCAGCAGTTTAGCGGGGTCCCAAAGGACCCAGTACTTC
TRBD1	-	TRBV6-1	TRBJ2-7	CASSELRDRVYEQYF	TGTGCCAGCAGTGAACTCAGGGACAGGGTCTACGAGCAGTACTTC
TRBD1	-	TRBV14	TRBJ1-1	CASSLRQGRGETEAFF	TGTGCCAGCAGCCTTCGACAGGGCCGTGGGGAAACTGAAGCTTTCTTT
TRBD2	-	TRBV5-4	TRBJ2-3	CASSARLAGEDTQYF	TGTGCCAGCAGCGCCCGACTAGCGGGAGAAGATACGCAGTATTTT
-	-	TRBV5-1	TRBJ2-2	CASNDFGTGELFF	TGCGCCAGCAACGACTTTGGCACCGGGGAGCTGTTTTTT
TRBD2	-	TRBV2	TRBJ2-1	CASSGLAAPYNEQFF	TGTGCCAGCAGTGGCCTAGCGGCCCCCTACAATGAGCAGTTCTTC
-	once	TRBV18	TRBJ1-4	CASSPRSASAGNEKLFF	TGTGCCAGCTCACCACGGTCCGCCAGCGCGGGGAATGAAAAACTGTTTTTT
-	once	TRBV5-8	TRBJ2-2	CASSLGQVNTGELFF	TGTGCCAGCAGCTTGGGACAGGTGAACACCGGGGAGCTGTTTTTT
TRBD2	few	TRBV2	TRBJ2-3	CASLVLAGGFTDTQYF	TGTGCCAGCTTGGTGCTAGCGGGGGGGTTCACAGATACGCAGTATTTT
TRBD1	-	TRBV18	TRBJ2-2	CASSPTGGTNTGELFF	TGTGCCAGCTCACCCACAGGGGGCACGAACACCGGGGAGCTGTTTTTT
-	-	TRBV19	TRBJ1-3	CASSVDRSSGNTIYF	TGTGCCAGTAGTGTCGACAGGAGCTCTGGAAACACCATATATTTT
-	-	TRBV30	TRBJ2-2	CAWRQHTGELFF	TGTGCCTGGAGACAGCACACCGGGGAGCTGTTTTTT
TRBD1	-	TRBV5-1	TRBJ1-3	CASSSRTGDGNTIYF	TGCGCCAGCAGCTCCCGGACAGGGGATGGAAACACCATATATTTT
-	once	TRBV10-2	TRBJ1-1	CASTAEGRNTEAFF	TGCGCCAGCACTGCGGAGGGGAGGAACACTGAAGCTTTCTTT
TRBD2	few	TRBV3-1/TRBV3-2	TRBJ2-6	CASSSGEGWSGANVLTF	TGTGCCAGCAGCAGCGGGGAGGGATGGTCTGGGGCCAACGTCCTGACTTTC
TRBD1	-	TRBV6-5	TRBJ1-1	CASSWTGYTEAFF	TGTGCCAGCAGTTGGACAGGGTACACTGAAGCTTTCTTT
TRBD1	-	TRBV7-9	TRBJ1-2	CASSLAGQGFGYTF	TGTGCCAGCAGCTTAGCGGGACAGGGGTTCGGCTACACCTTC
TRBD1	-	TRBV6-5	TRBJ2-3	CASGADRADTQYF	TGTGCCAGCGGGGCGGACAGGGCAGATACGCAGTATTTT
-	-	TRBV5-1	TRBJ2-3	CASSLAPPGDTQYF	TGCGCCAGCAGCTTGGCACCCCCTGGAGATACGCAGTATTTT
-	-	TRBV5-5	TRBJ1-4	CASSLAGGEKEKLFF	TGTGCCAGCAGCTTGGCGGGGGGGGAGAAAGAAAAACTGTTTTTT
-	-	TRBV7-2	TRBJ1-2	CASSSTWGNYGYTF	TGTGCCAGCAGCTCCACCTGGGGGAACTATGGCTACACCTTC